Below are 31 T cell receptor beta chains sequenced from a single sample in a study of identical twins. TCRdb ran MiXCR on the 5' RACE reads and lists one entry per CDR3 protein. The data hold some 300,000 distinct CDR3 sequences, with roughly an eighth observed a single time. These sequences were also reported in another study, on yellow fever vaccine responses in identical twins.

The material sequenced was CD8+ T cells sorted from blood. The source is a woman aged 18-29 years in good health.

This clonotype was observed a few times. V is TRBV9 and J is TRBJ2-7, with D tentatively TRBD2 (6 bases). Trimming removed 0 bases at V and 4 bases at J, with 14 bases between. Germline V gene data show CDR1 as SGDLS and CDR2 as YYNGEE. The CDR3 length is 15 residues. In DNA, the CDR3 is TGTGCCAGCAGCGTAGACGGCGGGACCACTTACGAGCAGTACTTC. This codes for CASSVDGGTTYEQYF.

This clonotype was recorded at least ten times. The chain combines TRBV7-9 with TRBJ2-1; TRBD2 agrees at 12 bases. Germline values: CDR1 SEHNR, CDR2 FQNEAQ (reference sequence). With 4 bases clipped from V and 10 bases from J, the junction kept 11 bases outside the gene matches. The CDR3 is 16 amino acids. The CDR3 DNA reads TGTGCCAGCAGCTCTTCTGGGACTAGCGGGCTGCGCGAGCAGTTCTTC. Translating it yields CASSSSGTSGLREQFF.

V usage is TRBV4-1 and J usage is TRBJ2-7; 7 bases match TRBD1. CDR1 and CDR2 (germline): MGHRA, YSYEKL. This CDR3 region has 15 residues. V dropped 3 bases and J dropped 5; count of bases not matched to a gene: 10. CDR3 loop: CASSQTPPGTDEQYF. The DNA of the CDR3 is TGCGCCAGCAGCCAGACACCCCCCGGGACAGACGAGCAGTACTTC.

This clonotype came up many times. This chain links TRBV15 with TRBJ2-3, with D possibly matching TRBD1 (5 bases). V shed 3 bases and J shed 4 bases, with 8 bases lying between them. The CDR3 is 13 amino acids. Germline CDR1 is LNHNV and CDR2 is YYDKDF (reference sequence). The CDR3 DNA is TGTGCCACCAGCAGCGGCAGGGCAGATACGCAGTATTTT. This translates into CATSSGRADTQYF.

This clonotype was found many times. The genes are TRBV12-3 or TRBV12-4 and TRBJ2-5; D unresolved. The V end was cut by 4 bases, the J end by 2 bases, with 5 bases between. There are 12 residues in the CDR3. The CDR3 sequence is CASSSYQETQYF. Written as DNA, the CDR3 is TGTGCCAGCAGTTCATATCAAGAGACCCAGTACTTC.

This clonotype was counted only a few times. The genes are TRBV20-1 and TRBJ2-7; 7 bases line up with TRBD2. Germline CDR1 DFQATT, CDR2 SNEGSKA (reference sequence). The CDR3 is 14 amino acids. Unmatched junction bases numbered 12, after V lost 6 bases and J lost 4 bases. This CDR3 is CSAAESAGPYEQYF. The CDR3 DNA sequence: TGCAGTGCCGCGGAGTCAGCGGGGCCTTACGAGCAGTACTTC.

This clonotype was seen repeatedly, ten times or more. The chain has TRBV12-3 or TRBV12-4 and TRBJ2-1, with 9 bases identical to TRBD1. The junction had 12 bases not matched to a gene; V was cut back by 6 bases and J by 3 bases. This CDR3 has 17 residues. CDR3 sequence (DNA): TGTGCCAGCAGGTGGACAGGGGCCATCGCAGACTACAATGAGCAGTTCTTC. It codes for CASRWTGAIADYNEQFF.

This clonotype has more than one count but fewer than ten. This chain joins TRBV6-9 and TRBJ2-7, with D possibly matching TRBD1 (6 bases). This CDR3 region has 14 residues. Trimming removed 0 bases from V and 2 bases from J, with 8 bases in between. Germline V lookup: CDR1 MNHGY, CDR2 SVAAGI. CDR3 bases: TGTGCCAGCAGTTATTCGGGGACAACCTACGAGCAGTACTTC. Its translation is CASSYSGTTYEQYF.

The genes are TRBV29-1 and TRBJ2-4; D possibly corresponds to TRBD1 (5 bases). Trimming shortened V by 3 bases and J by 7 bases, and 16 bases separated the two germline ends. The germline CDR1 and CDR2 sequences are SQVTM and ANQGSEA. CDR3 length equals 14 residues. For the CDR3, the DNA is TGCAGCGTTGATATAGGGGTCGGTCTTAACATTCAGTACTTC. Translating it yields CSVDIGVGLNIQYF.

This clonotype came up many times. This chain links TRBV7-8 with TRBJ1-5; D is unclear. The ends were cut back, 7 bases at V and 2 bases at J, with 6 bases in the middle. The CDR3 spans 12 residues. CDR1 and CDR2 from the germline V gene are SGHVS and FQNEAQ. The DNA for the CDR3 is TGTGCCAGCAACCAGGGCAATCAGCCCCAGCATTTT. Residues: CASNQGNQPQHF.

This clonotype appeared a few times. J is TRBJ1-1 and V is TRBV15, with a tentative D call TRBD1 (6 bases). Trimming took off 1 base at V and 4 bases at J, with 16 bases between the two ends. CDR1 and CDR2 from the germline V gene are LNHNV and YYDKDF (reference sequence). This CDR3 spans 16 amino acids. The CDR3: CATSRVGGGPTTEAFF. The CDR3 DNA reads as TGTGCCACCAGCAGAGTGGGAGGGGGGCCTACCACTGAAGCTTTCTTT.

This chain connects TRBV5-1 to TRBJ2-1, with D perhaps matching TRBD2 (5 bases). The V gene's germline CDR1 is SGHRS and CDR2 YFSETQ. Trimming left V 0 bases short and J 8 bases short, with 15 bases between. The length of the CDR3 is 15 residues. Here the CDR3 reads CASSLVALVADEQFF. CDR3 coding DNA: TGCGCCAGCAGCTTGGTGGCACTAGTGGCAGATGAGCAGTTCTTC.

About this clonotype: With a much larger clone just one base away, this may be a read error. The chain combines TRBV20-1 with TRBJ2-1; weak D call: TRBD1 (5 bases). V was pared by 0 bases and J by 4 bases, with 13 bases between. The CDR3 contains 15 residues. The germline V gene has CDR1 DFQATT and CDR2 SNEGSKA (reference sequence). CDR3 nucleotides: TGCAGTGCTAGAGATGGAAGCAGGGATTACAATGAGCAGTTCTTC. Translated, it gives CSARDGSRDYNEQFF.

This clonotype was recorded many times. The V call is TRBV12-3 or TRBV12-4, the J call TRBJ2-3, with 10 bases lining up with TRBD2. The V and J ends lost 2 bases and 6 bases, in that order; junction bases with no gene match: 2. This CDR3 is 14 amino acids long. The CDR3: CASSLLAGVDTQYF. The CDR3 nucleotides are TGTGCCAGCAGTTTACTAGCGGGAGTGGATACGCAGTATTTT.

The rearrangement uses TRBV6-1 and TRBJ1-1; possibly TRBD1 for D (6 bases). The V gene lost 8 bases and the J gene lost 1 base, with 11 bases spanning the gap. CDR1 and CDR2 (germline): MNHNS, SASEGT. This CDR3 has 13 residues. The CDR3 sequence: CASARQENTEAFF. CDR3 in DNA: TGTGCCAGCGCGAGACAGGAGAACACTGAAGCTTTCTTT.

This chain joins TRBV3-1 and TRBJ2-5, with 9 nucleotides matching TRBD2. V shed 1 base and J 0 bases; nucleotides not matched to a gene: 6. Germline V CDR1 and CDR2: LGHDT, YNNKEL (reference sequence). This CDR3 region has 17 residues. CDR3 sequence (DNA): TGTGCCAGCAGCCAAGTTTGGCGGGGGGGGAACCAAGAGACCCAGTACTTC. It specifies CASSQVWRGGNQETQYF.

This clonotype showed up just a few times. The rearrangement uses TRBV9 and TRBJ2-1, with D maybe TRBD2 (7 bases). The germline V and J ends were trimmed by 7 bases and 4 bases, with 15 bases remaining between them. Germline CDR1 is SGDLS and CDR2 is YYNGEE. CDR3 length: 14 amino acids. In DNA form, the CDR3 reads TGTGCCAGCGGTGAGGGGGGGGCATACAATGAGCAGTTCTTC. Amino acid sequence: CASGEGGAYNEQFF. The whole variable domain, remainder taken from reference TRBV9 and TRBJ2-1, is DSGVTQTPKHLITATGQRVTLRCSPRSGDLSVYWYQQSLDQGLQFLIQYYNGEERAKGNILERFSAQQFPDLHSELNLSSLELGDSALYFCASGEGGAYNEQFFGPGTRLTVL.

This clonotype appeared a few times. The chain uses TRBV11-2 and TRBJ2-7; no clear D gene. This CDR3 contains 13 residues. Germline V gene lookup returns CDR1 SGHAT and CDR2 FQNNGV. V was trimmed by 1 base and J by 7 bases, leaving 11 bases between them. DNA for the CDR3: TGTGCCAGCAGCTTAGCCCAGGCCCGGGAGCAGTACTTC. Translation: CASSLAQAREQYF.

This clonotype appeared many times. The chain has TRBV7-9 and TRBJ2-5, with 10 positions matching TRBD1. CDR1 SEHNR and CDR2 FQNEAQ come from the germline V gene (reference sequence). This CDR3 contains 17 residues. V lost 5 bases to trimming and J lost 4 bases; unmatched junction nucleotides: 13. The CDR3 nucleotides read TGTGCCAGCAGCCCGATCGACAGGGGGCCATCTCGAGAGACCCAGTACTTC. It specifies CASSPIDRGPSRETQYF. The full variable domain, in which reference TRBV7-9 and TRBJ2-5 provide the parts outside the CDR3, is DTGVSQNPRHKITKRGQNVTFRCDPISEHNRLYWYRQTLGQGPEFLTYFQNEAQLEKSRLLSDRFSAERPKGSFSTLEIQRTEQGDSAMYLCASSPIDRGPSRETQYFGPGTRLLVL.

This clonotype was picked up one time. V is TRBV4-1 and J is TRBJ2-4; D is ambiguous. Germline V gene lookup returns CDR1 MGHRA and CDR2 YSYEKL. The CDR3 is made up of 16 amino acids. Between the trimmed V and J ends, which lost 0 bases and 0 bases, there was a span of 9 bases. CDR3 bases: TGCGCCAGCAGCCAAGATATGGGATTAGCCAAAAACATTCAGTACTTC. As protein: CASSQDMGLAKNIQYF.

The chain recombines TRBV7-9 with TRBJ2-7; a possible D gene is TRBD1 (5 bases). The ends were cut back, 4 bases at V and 5 bases at J, with 9 bases in the middle. Germline CDR1 reads SEHNR; CDR2 reads FQNEAQ (reference sequence). This CDR3 comprises 12 residues. The CDR3 DNA sequence: TGTGCCAGCAGCTCCCAAGGGGACGAGCAGTACGTC. Residues: CASSSQGDEQYV.

The chain recombines TRBV7-9 with TRBJ2-7, with D perhaps matching TRBD2 (5 bases). The CDR3 spans 14 residues. Germline V gives CDR1 SEHNR, CDR2 FQNEAQ (reference sequence). Trimming took 5 bases from V and 2 from J, leaving 13 bases between them. This chain's CDR3 is CASSRPGETYEQYV. The CDR3 bases are TGTGCCAGCAGCCGTCCCGGGGAGACCTACGAGCAGTACGTC.

This clonotype was observed a few times. This may stem from a read error, because a much larger clone lies one nucleotide away. The CDR3 loop reads CASSQERAGELFF. Written as DNA, the CDR3 is TGCGCCAGCAGCCAAGAGCGGGCCGGGGAGCTGTTTTTT. This rearrangement joins TRBV4-1 to TRBJ2-2; D perhaps matches TRBD2 (5 bases). Per the germline V gene, CDR1 is MGHRA and CDR2 is YSYEKL. The CDR3 has 13 residues. With 0 bases removed from V and 6 bases from J, the gap between germline ends came to 5 bases.

This clonotype was seen more than once but under ten times. This rearrangement joins TRBV12-3 or TRBV12-4 to TRBJ2-1; 13 nucleotides align to TRBD2. The CDR3 runs 20 residues. V lost 6 bases, J lost 3 bases, and 17 bases stayed unmatched. The CDR3 spells CASSPIPGLAGLKHYNEQFF. The CDR3 region has the DNA TGTGCCAGCAGCCCAATTCCGGGACTAGCGGGACTTAAGCACTACAATGAGCAGTTCTTC.

The chain couples TRBV27 to TRBJ1-2; D not resolved. This CDR3 comprises 15 residues. Germline lookup yields CDR1 MNHEY and CDR2 SMNVEV (reference sequence). V gave up 5 bases and J gave up 4 bases, with 17 bases separating them. CDR3 protein: CASSPPGDPLYGYTF. DNA for the CDR3: TGTGCCAGCAGTCCCCCCGGGGATCCCCTCTATGGCTACACCTTC.

This clonotype has a handful of counts. The rearrangement joins TRBV20-1 to TRBJ2-1, with a tentative D call TRBD2 (5 bases). The CDR3 covers 11 residues. Trimming stripped 5 bases from V and 8 bases from J, with 10 bases between. Germline CDR1 and CDR2: DFQATT and SNEGSKA (reference sequence). The CDR3: CSAAPSYEQFF. The CDR3 DNA is TGCAGTGCTGCCCCTAGCTATGAGCAGTTCTTC.

The chain is built from TRBV7-8 and TRBJ2-1; D is possibly TRBD1 (7 bases). The V end lost 5 bases, the J end lost 5 bases, and 19 bases lay between the germline ends. The CDR3 totals 16 residues. The germline CDR1 and CDR2 sequences are SGHVS and FQNEAQ. As DNA, the CDR3 is TGTGCCAGCAGCGTCCAGGGGGGCCCACACGACAATGAGCAGTTCTTC. Its protein product is CASSVQGGPHDNEQFF.

The V call is TRBV7-6, the J call TRBJ2-3; D is ambiguous. There are 13 residues in the CDR3. Germline values: CDR1 SGHVS, CDR2 FNYEAQ. V dropped 1 base and J dropped 5 bases, with 7 bases sitting between them. The CDR3 loop is CASSLGLEDTQYF. As DNA, the CDR3 is TGTGCCAGCAGCTTAGGGCTAGAAGATACGCAGTATTTT.

V gene TRBV12-3 or TRBV12-4 combines with J gene TRBJ2-1, with D unresolved. V was pared by 3 bases and J by 10 bases, with 10 bases between. This CDR3 has 12 residues. The CDR3 spells CASSFSLFEQFF. The CDR3 nucleotides read TGTGCCAGCAGTTTTTCGCTATTCGAGCAGTTCTTC.

The table lists this clonotype with many counts. The genes are TRBV20-1 and TRBJ1-1; 9 bases match TRBD1. The J segment lost 1 base and the V segment lost 5 bases, leaving 5 bases of the junction unmatched. This CDR3 is built from 14 residues. Germline-derived CDR1 and CDR2 are DFQATT and SNEGSKA (reference sequence). CDR3 DNA sequence: TGCAGTGCTGGTCACAGGGGGCAGAACACTGAAGCTTTCTTT. It yields the protein CSAGHRGQNTEAFF.

Here the CDR3 reads CATLAGGLYNEQFF. The CDR3 coding sequence is TGTGCCACCCTAGCGGGGGGCCTATACAATGAGCAGTTCTTC. The chain uses TRBV2 and TRBJ2-1; the match to TRBD2 covers 11 bases. The CDR3 extends over 14 amino acids. Germline loops: CDR1 SNHLY, CDR2 FYNNEI. The V and J ends lost 10 bases and 4 bases, in that order; junction bases with no gene match: 6.